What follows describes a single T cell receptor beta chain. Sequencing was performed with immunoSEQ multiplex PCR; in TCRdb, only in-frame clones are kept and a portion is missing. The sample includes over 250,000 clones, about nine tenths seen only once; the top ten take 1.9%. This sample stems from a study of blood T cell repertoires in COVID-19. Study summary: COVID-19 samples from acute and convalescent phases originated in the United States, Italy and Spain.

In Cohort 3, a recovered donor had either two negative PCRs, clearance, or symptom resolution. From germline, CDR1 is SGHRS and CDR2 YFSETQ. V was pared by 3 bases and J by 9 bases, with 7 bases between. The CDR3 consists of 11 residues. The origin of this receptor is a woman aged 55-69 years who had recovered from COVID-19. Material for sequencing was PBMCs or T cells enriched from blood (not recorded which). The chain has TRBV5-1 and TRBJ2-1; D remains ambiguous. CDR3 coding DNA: TGCGCCAGCAGCTCGACACTTGAGCAGTTCTTC. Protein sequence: CASSSTLEQFF. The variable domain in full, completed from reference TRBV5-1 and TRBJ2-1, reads KAGVTQTPRYLIKTRGQQVTLSCSPISGHRSVSWYQQTPGQGLQFLFEYFSETQRNKGNFPGRFSGRQFSNSRSEMNVSTLELGDSALYLCASSSTLEQFFGPGTRLTVL.